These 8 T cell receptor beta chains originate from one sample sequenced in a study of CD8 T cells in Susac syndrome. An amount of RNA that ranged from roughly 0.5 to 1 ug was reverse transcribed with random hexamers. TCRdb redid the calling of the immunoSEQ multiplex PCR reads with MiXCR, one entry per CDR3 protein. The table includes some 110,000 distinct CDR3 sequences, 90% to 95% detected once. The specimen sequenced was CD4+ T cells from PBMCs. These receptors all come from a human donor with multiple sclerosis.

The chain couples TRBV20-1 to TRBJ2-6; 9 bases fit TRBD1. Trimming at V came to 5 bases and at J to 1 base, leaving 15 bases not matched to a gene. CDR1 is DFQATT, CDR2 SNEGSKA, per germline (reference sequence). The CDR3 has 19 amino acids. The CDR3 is CSASGTGTFPTSGANVLTF. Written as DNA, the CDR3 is TGCAGTGCTTCCGGGACAGGGACTTTTCCGACGTCTGGGGCCAACGTCCTGACTTTC.

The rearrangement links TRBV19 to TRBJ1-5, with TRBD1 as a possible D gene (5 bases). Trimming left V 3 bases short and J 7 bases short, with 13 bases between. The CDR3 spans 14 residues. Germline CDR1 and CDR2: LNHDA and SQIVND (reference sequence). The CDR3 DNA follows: TGTGCCAGTAGTATGTTGACTCGGGGGCAGCCCCAGCATTTT. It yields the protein CASSMLTRGQPQHF.

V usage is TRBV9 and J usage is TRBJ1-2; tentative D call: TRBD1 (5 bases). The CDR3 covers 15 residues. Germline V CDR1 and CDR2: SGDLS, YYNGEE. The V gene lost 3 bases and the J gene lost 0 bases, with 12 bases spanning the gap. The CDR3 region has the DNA TGTGCCAGCAGCGAGGGGCCCTACTCTAACTATGGCTACACCTTC. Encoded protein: CASSEGPYSNYGYTF.

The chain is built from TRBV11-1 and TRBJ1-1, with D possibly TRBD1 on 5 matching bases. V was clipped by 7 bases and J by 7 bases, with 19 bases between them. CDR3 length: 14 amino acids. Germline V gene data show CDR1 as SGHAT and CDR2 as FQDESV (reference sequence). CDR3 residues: CASINERGAGEAFF. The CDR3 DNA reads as TGTGCCAGCATTAACGAACGAGGGGCTGGTGAAGCTTTCTTT.

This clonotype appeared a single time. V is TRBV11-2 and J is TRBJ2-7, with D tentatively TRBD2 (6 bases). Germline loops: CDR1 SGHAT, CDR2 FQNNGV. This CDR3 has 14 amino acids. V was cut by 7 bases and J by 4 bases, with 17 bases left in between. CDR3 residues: CASTFFRREYEQYF. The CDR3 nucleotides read TGTGCCAGCACCTTTTTCCGGAGGGAATACGAGCAGTACTTC.

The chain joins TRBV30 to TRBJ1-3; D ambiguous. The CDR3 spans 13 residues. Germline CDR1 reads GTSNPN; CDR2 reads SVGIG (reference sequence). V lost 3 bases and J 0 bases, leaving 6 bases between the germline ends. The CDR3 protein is CAWRLSSGNTIYF. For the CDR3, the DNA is TGTGCCTGGAGACTGAGCTCTGGAAACACCATATATTTT.

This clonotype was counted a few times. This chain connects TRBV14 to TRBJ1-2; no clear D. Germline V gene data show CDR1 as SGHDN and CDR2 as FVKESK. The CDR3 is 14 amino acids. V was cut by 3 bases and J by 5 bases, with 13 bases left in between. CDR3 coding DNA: TGTGCCAGCAGCCAGACACCGTGGGGATATGGCTACACCTTC. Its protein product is CASSQTPWGYGYTF.

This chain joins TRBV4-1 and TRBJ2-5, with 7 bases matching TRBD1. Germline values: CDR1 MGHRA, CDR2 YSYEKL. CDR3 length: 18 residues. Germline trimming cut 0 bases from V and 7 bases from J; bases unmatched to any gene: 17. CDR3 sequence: CASSQDKDRRGLVGTQYF. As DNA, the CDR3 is TGCGCCAGCAGCCAAGATAAGGACAGGAGAGGATTGGTTGGGACCCAGTACTTC.